One and the same sample provided the 24 T cell receptor beta chains below, sequenced in a study of blood T cell repertoires in COVID-19. Clones were sequenced by immunoSEQ multiplex PCR, and TCRdb holds only the in-frame ones, with some missing. This sample yields approximately 310,000 clones, of which more than 75% are seen a single time; approximately 7.8% belongs to the top ten. The material sequenced was peripheral blood. The receptors were sampled from a woman aged 50 to 65 who had recovered from COVID-19.

The rearrangement joins TRBV4-2 to TRBJ2-1, with 9 nucleotides matching TRBD2. The germline V gene has CDR1 LGHNA and CDR2 YNFKEQ. V was pared by 1 base and J by 5 bases, with 6 bases of the junction left unmatched. The CDR3 spans 16 residues. CDR3 amino acids: CASSQVSGRLDNEQFF. The CDR3 nucleotides are TGTGCCAGCAGCCAAGTCAGCGGGAGGCTCGACAATGAGCAGTTCTTC.

In the case of this clone: The same CDR3 can be traced to other DNA sequences in this sample. The J gene is TRBJ1-1, the V gene TRBV5-1; TRBD1 agrees at 9 bases. CDR1 is SGHRS, CDR2 YFSETQ, per germline. Germline trimming cut 4 bases from V and 8 bases from J; bases unmatched to any gene: 3. There are 12 residues in the CDR3. The CDR3: CASSHGQGEAFF. DNA for the CDR3: TGCGCCAGCAGCCATGGACAGGGGGAAGCTTTCTTT.

The chain couples TRBV29-1 to TRBJ2-3; 7 bases are shared with TRBD2. Germline V gene data show CDR1 as SQVTM and CDR2 as ANQGSEA. The CDR3 has 13 residues. The V segment lost 8 bases and the J segment 4 bases; nucleotides outside the gene matches: 9. CDR3 DNA: TGCAGCATCCAAGCGGGGAGGTCAGATACGCAGTATTTT. Its translation is CSIQAGRSDTQYF.

The chain couples TRBV6-2 or TRBV6-3 to TRBJ2-4; 7 positions agree with TRBD2. CDR1 and CDR2 from the germline V gene are MNHEY and SVGEGT. The CDR3 spans 13 residues. J lost 7 bases, V lost 2 bases, and 2 bases had no gene match. CDR3 DNA: TGTGCCAGCAGTTACAGGCGGGGGAACATTCAGTACTTC. It codes for CASSYRRGNIQYF.

This clone showed up just once. This rearrangement joins TRBV24-1 to TRBJ2-3; D gene ambiguous. The CDR3 has 13 amino acids. Trimming left V 9 bases short and J 1 base short, with 10 bases between. The V gene's germline CDR1 is KGHDR and CDR2 SFDVKD. The CDR3 loop reads CATPSKCTDTQYF. CDR3 coding DNA: TGTGCCACCCCGAGCAAATGCACAGATACGCAGTATTTT.

The chain has TRBV10-3 and TRBJ2-3; 8 bases are a match to TRBD2. Germline CDR1 reads ENHRY; CDR2 reads SYGVKD. The J segment lost 0 bases and the V segment lost 10 bases, leaving 3 bases of the junction unmatched. The CDR3 runs 13 residues. CDR3 nucleotide sequence: TGTGCCACCCGGGGGGGCAGCACAGATACGCAGTATTTT. It is translated as CATRGGSTDTQYF.

V gene TRBV5-1 combines with J gene TRBJ2-1; TRBD1 might be the D (6 bases). The V end was cut by 5 bases, the J end by 0 bases, with 18 bases between. The CDR3 consists of 17 residues. Per the germline V gene, CDR1 is SGHRS and CDR2 is YFSETQ. In DNA, the CDR3 is TGCGCCAGCAGGCTTATCCCGACAGGCAACTCCTACAATGAGCAGTTCTTC. Translation: CASRLIPTGNSYNEQFF.

J is TRBJ2-1 and V is TRBV7-9; 10 bases line up with TRBD2. The CDR3 covers 16 residues. Losses at the gene ends were 6 bases for V and 5 bases for J; bases not matched to a gene: 10. Germline CDR1 and CDR2: SEHNR and FQNEAQ (reference sequence). The CDR3 DNA sequence: TGTGCCAGCAGTCTCGGTCGGAGCGGGGGGGACAATGAGCAGTTCTTC. It is translated as CASSLGRSGGDNEQFF.

The rearrangement joins TRBV5-4 to TRBJ1-1, with TRBD1 matching 8 bases. V lost 1 base and J lost 7; bases outside the gene matches: 12. Looked up from germline, CDR1 is SGHNT and CDR2 is YYREEE (reference sequence). The CDR3 spans 16 residues. The CDR3 region has the DNA TGTGCCAGCAGCTTGATTAGTCTTGGCAGGGGGCTTGAAGCTTTCTTT. It specifies CASSLISLGRGLEAFF. The full variable domain, rest sourced from reference TRBV5-4 and TRBJ1-1, is ETGVTQSPTHLIKTRGQQVTLRCSSQSGHNTVSWYQQALGQGPQFIFQYYREEENGRGNFPPRFSGLQFPNYSSELNVNALELDDSALYLCASSLISLGRGLEAFFGQGTRLTVV.

This rearrangement joins TRBV27 to TRBJ2-2; D may be TRBD2 (7 bases). Trimming removed 6 bases at V and 3 bases at J, with 14 bases between. Per germline, CDR1 MNHEY and CDR2 SMNVEV (reference sequence). The CDR3 runs to 15 residues. The CDR3 spells CASRRGGADTGELFF. The CDR3 DNA sequence: TGTGCCAGCAGAAGAGGGGGGGCGGACACCGGGGAGCTGTTTTTT.

The V and J genes are TRBV6-5 and TRBJ2-3; the D gene is possibly TRBD2 (5 bases). This CDR3 comprises 14 residues. V was pared by 7 bases and J by 1 base, with 12 bases between. Germline V CDR1 and CDR2: MNHEY, SVGAGI. CDR3 sequence: CASTTPGGTDTQYF. CDR3 bases: TGTGCCAGCACCACCCCCGGGGGCACAGATACGCAGTATTTT.

This chain connects TRBV7-9 to TRBJ2-7; 8 nucleotides match TRBD1. The J segment lost 2 bases and the V segment lost 3 bases, leaving 6 bases of the junction unmatched. Germline V gene sequence: CDR1 SEHNR, CDR2 FQNEAQ (reference sequence). The CDR3 covers 15 residues. CDR3 DNA: TGTGCCAGCAGCTTCACCGGACAGGGAACCTACGAGCAGTACTTC. As protein: CASSFTGQGTYEQYF.

This chain links TRBV9 with TRBJ2-3; D gene unclear. Per the germline V gene, CDR1 is SGDLS and CDR2 is YYNGEE. This CDR3 spans 15 amino acids. Trimming left V 0 bases short and J 0 bases short, with 8 bases between. The CDR3 DNA follows: TGTGCCAGCAGCGTAGAGCCGGTCAGCACAGATACGCAGTATTTT. Encoded protein: CASSVEPVSTDTQYF.

The V gene is TRBV4-1, the J gene TRBJ2-1, with 15 bases aligning to TRBD2. The germline V gene encodes CDR1 MGHRA and CDR2 YSYEKL. This CDR3 has 17 amino acids. V shed 1 base, J shed 4 bases, and the junction held 2 bases outside the gene matches. CDR3 nucleotides: TGCGCCAGCAGCCAAGGGGGACTAGCGGGAGGATACAATGAGCAGTTCTTC. Encoded protein: CASSQGGLAGGYNEQFF.

In this sample, this clone turned up once. The rearrangement uses TRBV19 and TRBJ1-5; D possibly corresponds to TRBD1 (5 bases). V was shortened by 3 bases and J by 3 bases, with 12 bases between the two germline ends. The V gene's germline CDR1 is LNHDA and CDR2 SQIVND (reference sequence). This CDR3 comprises 15 residues. In DNA, the CDR3 is TGTGCCAGTAGTATTGGGAGGGGACCCAATCAGCCCCAGCATTTT. Residues: CASSIGRGPNQPQHF.

The chain is built from TRBV19 and TRBJ1-1; 8 bases map to TRBD1. The CDR3 is made up of 15 amino acids. Per the germline V gene, CDR1 is LNHDA and CDR2 is SQIVND (reference sequence). Losses at the gene ends were 3 bases for V and 1 base for J; bases not matched to a gene: 4. The CDR3 sequence: CASSITGTGNTEAFF. The CDR3 nucleotides are TGTGCCAGTAGTATTACCGGGACAGGGAACACTGAAGCTTTCTTT. Based on the CDR3 plus reference TRBV19 and TRBJ1-1, the full variable domain is DGGITQSPKYLFRKEGQNVTLSCEQNLNHDAMYWYRQDPGQGLRLIYYSQIVNDFQKGDIAEGYSVSREKKESFPLTVTSAQKNPTAFYLCASSITGTGNTEAFFGQGTRLTVV.

Only one count was recorded for this clone. The germline gene is not matched at one end of the junction; a read error may be the cause. The chain is built from TRBV2 and TRBJ2-3; TRBD1 matches at 11 bases. The length of the CDR3 is 15 residues. Germline V lookup: CDR1 SNHLY, CDR2 FYNNEI. For the CDR3, the DNA is TGTGCCAGCAGTGCTAGGACAGGGGGCACAGATACACAGTATTTT. It yields the protein CASSARTGGTDTQYF.

This clone was seen only once. The V call is TRBV9, the J call TRBJ1-6, with TRBD1 matching over 7 bases. J gave up 7 bases and V 5 bases, and 3 bases lay outside the gene matches. The CDR3 length is 13 residues. Germline CDR1 reads SGDLS; CDR2 reads YYNGEE. The CDR3 spells CASRTGPNSPLHF. The DNA of the CDR3 is TGTGCCAGCAGGACAGGGCCGAATTCACCCCTCCACTTT.

The CDR3, as DNA: TGTGCCAGCTCGTCCTCCATGACAGGGACTGTGGAAAAACTGTTTTTT. It yields the protein CASSSSMTGTVEKLFF. The rearrangement joins TRBV18 to TRBJ1-4, with 7 bases fitting TRBD1. CDR3 length: 16 amino acids. V trimming: 6 bases; J trimming: 8 bases; junction bases outside the gene matches: 15. CDR1 KGHSH and CDR2 LQKENI come from the germline V gene.

V gene TRBV28 combines with J gene TRBJ2-2, with a weak D call TRBD1 (6 bases). The CDR3 spans 15 residues. Deletions cut 6 bases from V and 1 base from J, with 12 bases between. Germline V lookup: CDR1 MDHEN, CDR2 SYDVKM. The CDR3 spells CASRPRQENTGELFF. DNA for the CDR3: TGTGCCAGCAGACCTCGACAGGAGAACACCGGGGAGCTGTTTTTT. Variable domain in full (rest from reference TRBV28 and TRBJ2-2): DVKVTQSSRYLVKRTGEKVFLECVQDMDHENMFWYRQDPGLGLRLIYFSYDVKMKEKGDIPEGYSVSREKKERFSLILESASTNQTSMYLCASRPRQENTGELFFGEGSRLTVL.

This chain links TRBV6-1 with TRBJ1-2, with D perhaps TRBD1 (5 bases). The CDR3 extends over 12 amino acids. Trimming stripped 3 bases from V and 7 bases from J, with 9 bases between. Per germline, CDR1 MNHNS and CDR2 SASEGT. The CDR3 sequence: CASSDRVGGYTF. The CDR3, as DNA: TGTGCCAGCAGTGACAGGGTCGGTGGCTACACCTTC.

This clone showed up just a few times. The J gene is TRBJ2-7, the V gene TRBV19; D is uncertain. Germline V gene lookup returns CDR1 LNHDA and CDR2 SQIVND (reference sequence). The CDR3 spans 13 residues. V was pared by 5 bases and J by 3 bases, with 11 bases between. This chain's CDR3 is CASSPGSLYEQYF. For the CDR3, the DNA is TGTGCCAGTAGTCCCGGGTCCCTCTACGAGCAGTACTTC.

Of note for this clone: This sample also contains other DNA sequences that code for the same CDR3. DNA for the CDR3: TGTGCCAGCAGTTTAGGACAGGGAAATCAGCCCCAGCATTTT. Amino acid sequence: CASSLGQGNQPQHF. This chain joins TRBV28 and TRBJ1-5, with 8 bases aligning to TRBD1. Germline CDR1 and CDR2: MDHEN and SYDVKM. After removal of 2 bases from V and 4 bases from J, the junction contained 1 base not matched to a gene. CDR3 length: 14 amino acids.

The J gene is TRBJ2-7, the V gene TRBV27; D is ambiguous. This CDR3 region has 13 residues. Trimming took off 4 bases at V and 2 bases at J, with 9 bases between the two ends. CDR1 is MNHEY, CDR2 SMNVEV, per germline (reference sequence). The CDR3 protein is CASSSAMAYEQYF. CDR3 in DNA: TGTGCCAGCAGTTCCGCGATGGCCTACGAGCAGTACTTC.